Detailed here is one T cell receptor beta chain. Its antigen is currently unknown. Between roughly 18,000 and 1,100,000 sorted cells, with 10%, 30% or 50% RNA, yielded naive CD8 libraries. This record belongs to a study of molecular identifiers for immune sequencing clone quantification. Study-wide results and limits: More than 97% of effector molecules, versus under 1% of naive-cell molecules, belonged to clones above 20 RNA copies. Shared barcodes on identical TCR molecules could underestimate the sizes of highly expanded clones.

V trimming: 5 bases; J trimming: 4 bases; junction bases outside the gene matches: 11. This CDR3 contains 19 residues. Germline lookup yields CDR1 SEHNR and CDR2 FQNEAQ (reference sequence). Previously described methods with listed TCR primers produced the bulk TCR libraries. TCRdb re-called the PCR reads through MiXCR, storing one row per CDR3 protein. The table has hundreds of thousands of distinct CDR3 sequences, 25% seen once; the top ten hold 0.78%. The chain uses TRBV7-9 and TRBJ2-2; TRBD2 matches at 15 bases. The receptor was derived from a human donor in good health. Some libraries in this study had Jurkat cell RNA spiked in. Sequenced sample: naive CD8+ T cells from blood, with Jurkat cell RNA spiked in. The subset here: FACS-sorted CD8+CD4-CCR7+CD45RA+ naive T cells. The CDR3 bases are TGTGCCAGCAGCCCCTTCGGACTAGCGGGGGGGCTCGGCACCGGGGAGCTGTTTTTT. Translated, it gives CASSPFGLAGGLGTGELFF.